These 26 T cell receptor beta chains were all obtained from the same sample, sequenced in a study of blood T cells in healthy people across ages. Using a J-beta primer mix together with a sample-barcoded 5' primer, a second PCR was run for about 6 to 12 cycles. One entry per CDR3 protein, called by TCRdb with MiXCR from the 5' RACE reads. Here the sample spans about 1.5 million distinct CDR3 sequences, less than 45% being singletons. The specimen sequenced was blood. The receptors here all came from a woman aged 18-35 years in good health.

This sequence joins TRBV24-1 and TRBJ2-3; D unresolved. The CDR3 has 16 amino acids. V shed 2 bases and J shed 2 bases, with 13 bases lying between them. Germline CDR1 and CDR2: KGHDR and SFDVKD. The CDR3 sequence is CATSDSKTAVTDTQYF. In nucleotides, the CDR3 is TGTGCCACCAGTGATTCCAAGACTGCCGTCACAGATACGCAGTATTTT.

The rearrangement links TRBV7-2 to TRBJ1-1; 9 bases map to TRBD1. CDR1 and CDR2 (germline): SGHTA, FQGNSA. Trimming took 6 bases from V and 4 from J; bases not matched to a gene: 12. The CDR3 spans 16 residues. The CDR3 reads CASRPTGGIRGTEAFF. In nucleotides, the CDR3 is TGTGCCAGCAGACCAACAGGGGGCATCCGGGGCACTGAAGCTTTCTTT.

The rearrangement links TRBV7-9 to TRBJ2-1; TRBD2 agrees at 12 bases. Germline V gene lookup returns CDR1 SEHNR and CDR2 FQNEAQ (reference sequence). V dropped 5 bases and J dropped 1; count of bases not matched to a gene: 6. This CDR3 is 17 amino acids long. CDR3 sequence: CASSETSGGFSYNEQFF. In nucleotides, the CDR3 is TGTGCCAGCAGCGAGACTAGCGGGGGTTTTTCCTACAATGAGCAGTTCTTC. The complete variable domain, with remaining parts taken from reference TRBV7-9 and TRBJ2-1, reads DTGVSQNPRHKITKRGQNVTFRCDPISEHNRLYWYRQTLGQGPEFLTYFQNEAQLEKSRLLSDRFSAERPKGSFSTLEIQRTEQGDSAMYLCASSETSGGFSYNEQFFGPGTRLTVL.

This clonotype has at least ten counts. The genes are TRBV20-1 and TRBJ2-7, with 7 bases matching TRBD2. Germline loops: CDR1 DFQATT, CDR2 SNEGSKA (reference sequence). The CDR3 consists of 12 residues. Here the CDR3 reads CRGGRGDYEQYF. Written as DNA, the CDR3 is TGCAGAGGCGGGAGAGGGGACTACGAGCAGTACTTC.

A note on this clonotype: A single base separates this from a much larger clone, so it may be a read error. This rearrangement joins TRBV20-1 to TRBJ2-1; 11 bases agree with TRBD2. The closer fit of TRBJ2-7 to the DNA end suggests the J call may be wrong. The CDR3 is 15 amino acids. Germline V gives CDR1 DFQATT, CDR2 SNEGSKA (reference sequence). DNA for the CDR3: TGCAGTGCTAGAGCCCTAGCGGGGGGCTACAATGAGCAGTACTTC. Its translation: CSARALAGGYNEQYF.

The DNA of the CDR3 is TGTGCCAGCAGCTTTTATCAGAGGGACGGCTACACCTTC. Translating it yields CASSFYQRDGYTF. The chain carries TRBV11-2 and TRBJ1-2; D may be TRBD1 (5 bases). Germline-derived CDR1 and CDR2 are SGHAT and FQNNGV. This CDR3 is 13 amino acids long. V was clipped by 3 bases and J by 8 bases, with 13 bases between them. The whole variable domain, filled in from reference TRBV11-2 and TRBJ1-2, reads EAGVAQSPRYKIIEKRQSVAFWCNPISGHATLYWYQQILGQGPKLLIQFQNNGVVDDSQLPKDRFSAERLKGVDSTLKIQPAKLEDSAVYLCASSFYQRDGYTFGSGTRLTVV.

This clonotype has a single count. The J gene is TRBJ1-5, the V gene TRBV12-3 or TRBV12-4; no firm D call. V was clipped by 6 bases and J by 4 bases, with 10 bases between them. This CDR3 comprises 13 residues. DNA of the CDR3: TGTGCCAGCAGGGTAGGGATTAATCAGCCCCAGCATTTT. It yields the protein CASRVGINQPQHF.

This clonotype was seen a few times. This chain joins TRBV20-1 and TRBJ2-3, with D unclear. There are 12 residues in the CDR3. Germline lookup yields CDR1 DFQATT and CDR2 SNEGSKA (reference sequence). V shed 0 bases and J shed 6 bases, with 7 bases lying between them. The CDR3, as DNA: TGCAGTGCTAGAGATATGGGGGATACGCAGTATTTT. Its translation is CSARDMGDTQYF.

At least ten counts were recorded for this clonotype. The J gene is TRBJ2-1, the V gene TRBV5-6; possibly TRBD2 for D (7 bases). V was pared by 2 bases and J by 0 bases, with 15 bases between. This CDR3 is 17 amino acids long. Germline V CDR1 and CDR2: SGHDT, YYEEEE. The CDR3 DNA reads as TGTGCCAGCAGCTTTGGGGGAGGGGGGTTCTCCTACAATGAGCAGTTCTTC. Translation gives CASSFGGGGFSYNEQFF.

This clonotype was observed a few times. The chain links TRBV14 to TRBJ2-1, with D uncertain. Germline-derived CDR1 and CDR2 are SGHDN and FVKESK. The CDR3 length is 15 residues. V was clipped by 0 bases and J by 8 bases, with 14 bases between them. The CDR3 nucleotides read TGTGCCAGCAGCCAAGATCTTGGGCCCCAACATGAGCAGTTCTTC. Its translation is CASSQDLGPQHEQFF.

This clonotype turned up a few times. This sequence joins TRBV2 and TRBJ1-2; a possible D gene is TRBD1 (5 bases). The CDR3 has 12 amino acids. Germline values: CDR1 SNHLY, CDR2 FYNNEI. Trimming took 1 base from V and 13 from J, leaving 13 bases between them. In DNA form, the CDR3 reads TGTGCCAGCAGTGAAGTGGGGACTGGGTTCACCTTC. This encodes CASSEVGTGFTF.

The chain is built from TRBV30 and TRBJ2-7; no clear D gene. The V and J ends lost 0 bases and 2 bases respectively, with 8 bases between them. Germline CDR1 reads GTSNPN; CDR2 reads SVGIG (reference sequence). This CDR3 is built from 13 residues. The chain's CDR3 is CAWSVAVAYEQYF. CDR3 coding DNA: TGTGCCTGGAGTGTGGCGGTAGCCTACGAGCAGTACTTC.

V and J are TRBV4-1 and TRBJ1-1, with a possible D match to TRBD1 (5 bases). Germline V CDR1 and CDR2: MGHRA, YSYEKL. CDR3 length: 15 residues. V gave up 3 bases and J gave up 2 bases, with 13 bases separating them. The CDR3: CASSHSRDGNTEAFF. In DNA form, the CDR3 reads TGCGCCAGCAGCCATAGCCGGGACGGTAACACTGAAGCTTTCTTT.

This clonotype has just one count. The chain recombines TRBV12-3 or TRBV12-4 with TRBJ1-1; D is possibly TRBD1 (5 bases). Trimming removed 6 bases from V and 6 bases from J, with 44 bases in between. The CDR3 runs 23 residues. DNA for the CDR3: TGTGCCAGCAGACTTTACCGACTAACGGGGGATAGGCGCACGCTCGTGAGTGTTCCTGAAGCTTTCTTT. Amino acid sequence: CASRLYRLTGDRRTLVSVPEAFF.

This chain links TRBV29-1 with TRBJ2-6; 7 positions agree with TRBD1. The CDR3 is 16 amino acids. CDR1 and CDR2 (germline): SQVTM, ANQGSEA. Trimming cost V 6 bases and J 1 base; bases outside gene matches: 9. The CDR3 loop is CSVITGDLSGANVLTF. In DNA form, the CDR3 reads TGCAGCGTAATTACAGGGGACCTGTCTGGGGCCAACGTCCTGACTTTC.

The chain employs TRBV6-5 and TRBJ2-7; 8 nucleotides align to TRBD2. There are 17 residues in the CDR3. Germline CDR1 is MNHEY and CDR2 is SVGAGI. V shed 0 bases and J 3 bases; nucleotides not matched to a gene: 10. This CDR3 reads CASSYSSLSGSLYEQYF. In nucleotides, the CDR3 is TGTGCCAGCAGTTACTCAAGTCTAAGCGGGAGCCTCTACGAGCAGTACTTC.

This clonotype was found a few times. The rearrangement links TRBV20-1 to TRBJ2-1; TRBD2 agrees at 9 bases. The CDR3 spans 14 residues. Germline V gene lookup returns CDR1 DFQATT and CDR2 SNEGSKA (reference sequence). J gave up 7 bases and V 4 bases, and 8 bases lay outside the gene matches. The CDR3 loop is CSAISGSVWNEQFF. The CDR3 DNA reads TGCAGTGCTATTAGCGGGAGTGTGTGGAATGAGCAGTTCTTC.

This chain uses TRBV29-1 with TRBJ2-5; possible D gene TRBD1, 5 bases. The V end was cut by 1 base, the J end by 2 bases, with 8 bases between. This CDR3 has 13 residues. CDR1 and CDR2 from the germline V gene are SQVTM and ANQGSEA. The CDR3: CSVEGTLQETQYF. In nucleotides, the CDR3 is TGCAGCGTTGAAGGGACACTGCAAGAGACCCAGTACTTC.

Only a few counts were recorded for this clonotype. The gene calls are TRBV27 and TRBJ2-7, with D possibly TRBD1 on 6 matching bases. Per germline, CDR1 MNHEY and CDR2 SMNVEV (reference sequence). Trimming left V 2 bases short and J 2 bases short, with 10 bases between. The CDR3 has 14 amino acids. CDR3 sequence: CASSLQDSPYEQYF. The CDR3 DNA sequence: TGTGCCAGCAGTTTACAGGACAGCCCCTACGAGCAGTACTTC.

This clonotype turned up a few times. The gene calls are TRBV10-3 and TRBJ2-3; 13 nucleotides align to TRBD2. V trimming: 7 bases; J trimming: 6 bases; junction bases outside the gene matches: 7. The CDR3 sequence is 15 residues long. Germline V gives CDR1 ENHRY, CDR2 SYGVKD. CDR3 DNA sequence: TGTGCCATCACCGACCGGACTAGCGGGGGTGATACGCAGTATTTT. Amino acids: CAITDRTSGGDTQYF.

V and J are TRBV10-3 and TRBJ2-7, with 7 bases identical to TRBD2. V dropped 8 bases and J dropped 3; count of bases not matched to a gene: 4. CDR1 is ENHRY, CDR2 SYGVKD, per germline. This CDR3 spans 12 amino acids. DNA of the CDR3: TGTGCCATCGGGGAGGGGTACTACGAGCAGTACTTC. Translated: CAIGEGYYEQYF.

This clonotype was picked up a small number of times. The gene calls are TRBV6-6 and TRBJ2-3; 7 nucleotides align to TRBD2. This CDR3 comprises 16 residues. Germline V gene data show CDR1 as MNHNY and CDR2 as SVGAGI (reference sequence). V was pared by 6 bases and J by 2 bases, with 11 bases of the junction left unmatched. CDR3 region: CASRQRGLSDTDTQYF. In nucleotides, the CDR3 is TGTGCCAGCAGGCAGCGGGGCCTATCTGACACAGATACGCAGTATTTT.

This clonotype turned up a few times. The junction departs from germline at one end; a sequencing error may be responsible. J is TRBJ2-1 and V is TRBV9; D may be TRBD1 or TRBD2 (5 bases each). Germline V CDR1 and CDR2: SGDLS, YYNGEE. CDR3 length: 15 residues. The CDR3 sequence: CANSPSGTANNEQFF. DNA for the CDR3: TGTGCCAACAGCCCTTCCGGGACGGCGAACAATGAGCAGTTCTTC. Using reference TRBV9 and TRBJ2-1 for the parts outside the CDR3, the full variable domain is DSGVTQTPKHLITATGQRVTLRCSPRSGDLSVYWYQQSLDQGLQFLIQYYNGEERAKGNILERFSAQQFPDLHSELNLSSLELGDSALYFCANSPSGTANNEQFFGPGTRLTVL.

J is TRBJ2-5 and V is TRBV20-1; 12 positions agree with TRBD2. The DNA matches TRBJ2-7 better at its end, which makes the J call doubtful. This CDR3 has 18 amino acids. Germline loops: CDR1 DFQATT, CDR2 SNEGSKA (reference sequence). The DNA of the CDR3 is TGCAGTGCTAGAGATCTAGGGACTAGCGGGTTAAAAGTCTACGAGCAGTACTTC. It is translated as CSARDLGTSGLKVYEQYF.

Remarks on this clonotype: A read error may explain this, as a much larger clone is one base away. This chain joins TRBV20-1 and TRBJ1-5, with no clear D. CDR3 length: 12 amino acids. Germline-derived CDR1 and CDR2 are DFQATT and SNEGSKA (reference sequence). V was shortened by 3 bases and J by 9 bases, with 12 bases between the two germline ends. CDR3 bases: TGCAGTGCTAGGACAAGGGATGGGCCCCAGCATTTT. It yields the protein CSARTRDGPQHF.

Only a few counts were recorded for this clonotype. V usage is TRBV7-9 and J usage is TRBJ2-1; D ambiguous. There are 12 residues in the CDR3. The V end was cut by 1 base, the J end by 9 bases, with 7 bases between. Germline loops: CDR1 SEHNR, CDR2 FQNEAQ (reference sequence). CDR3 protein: CASSLDASEQFF. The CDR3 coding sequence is TGTGCCAGCAGCTTAGACGCGAGTGAGCAGTTCTTC.